A single sample is the source of the 10 T cell receptor beta chains below, sequenced in a study of blood T cells in healthy people across ages. Alongside a J-beta primer mix, a sample-barcoded 5' primer served in a second PCR lasting roughly 6 to 11 cycles. TCRdb itself ran the 5' RACE reads through MiXCR, one entry per CDR3 protein. The sample shows approximately 900,000 distinct CDR3 sequences, 48% of them seen only once. Material: blood. The receptors were sampled from a man younger than 40 in good health.

V is TRBV27 and J is TRBJ1-5; D is unclear. The V gene's germline CDR1 is MNHEY and CDR2 SMNVEV (reference sequence). Trimming removed 2 bases at V and 8 bases at J, with 7 bases between. This CDR3 contains 12 residues. The CDR3 reads CASSLIGEPQHF. The CDR3 nucleotides are TGTGCCAGCAGTTTAATAGGAGAGCCCCAGCATTTT.

On this clonotype: The junction does not match germline at one end; this may be a read error. This chain connects TRBV11-3 to TRBJ2-1, with D possibly matching TRBD2 (6 bases). This CDR3 has 14 residues. In germline, CDR1 is SGHNT, CDR2 YENEEA. CDR3 sequence reads: CAGSASETLNEQFF. For the CDR3, the DNA is TGTGCCGGCAGTGCTAGCGAGACCCTCAATGAGCAGTTCTTC.

The chain is built from TRBV28 and TRBJ1-6, with TRBD1 matching over 7 bases. The J segment lost 0 bases and the V segment lost 3 bases, leaving 2 bases of the junction unmatched. The CDR3 consists of 16 residues. CDR1 and CDR2 (germline): MDHEN, SYDVKM. CDR3 DNA sequence: TGTGCCAGCAGTTTCCAGGGGGACTCCTATAATTCACCCCTCCACTTT. Protein product: CASSFQGDSYNSPLHF.

This clonotype was counted only a few times. The chain carries TRBV28 and TRBJ1-1, with D perhaps matching TRBD1 (6 bases). The germline V gene has CDR1 MDHEN and CDR2 SYDVKM. The CDR3 extends over 14 amino acids. Trimming cost V 6 bases and J 0 bases, with 11 bases left between them. The CDR3 sequence: CASRTGQLNTEAFF. CDR3 nucleotide sequence: TGTGCCAGCAGGACCGGACAGCTGAACACTGAAGCTTTCTTT.

The sample holds a few counts of this clonotype. J is TRBJ2-3 and V is TRBV4-1; perhaps TRBD1 as D (5 bases). V lost 2 bases and J 2 bases, leaving 17 bases between the germline ends. There are 17 residues in the CDR3. Germline CDR1 reads MGHRA; CDR2 reads YSYEKL. CDR3 DNA: TGCGCCAGCAGCCAACCCCAGGGCCAGTATTTCACAGATACGCAGTATTTT. Translated: CASSQPQGQYFTDTQYF.

CDR3 amino acids: CASSVEGTKADTQYF. The CDR3 DNA follows: TGTGCCAGCAGCGTTGAGGGGACCAAAGCGGATACGCAGTATTTT. V and J are TRBV9 and TRBJ2-3; D may match TRBD1 or TRBD2 (5 bases each). V was shortened by 2 bases and J by 6 bases, with 16 bases between the two germline ends. Per the germline V gene, CDR1 is SGDLS and CDR2 is YYNGEE. The CDR3 length is 15 residues.

V gene TRBV20-1 combines with J gene TRBJ2-7, with unresolved D. The last part of the DNA fits TRBJ2-5 better; the J call may be wrong. Germline V lookup: CDR1 DFQATT, CDR2 SNEGSKA (reference sequence). This CDR3 is built from 14 residues. CDR3 loop: CSARGQPTEETQYF. The CDR3 DNA follows: TGCAGTGCTAGAGGGCAGCCTACGGAGGAGACCCAGTACTTC.

This clonotype turned up a few times. This chain connects TRBV7-2 to TRBJ2-7, with TRBD2 matching over 9 bases. Unmatched junction bases numbered 6, after V lost 4 bases and J lost 2 bases. The CDR3 totals 15 residues. From germline, CDR1 is SGHTA and CDR2 FQGNSA. In nucleotides, the CDR3 is TGTGCCAGCAGCTCCTCTAGCGGGGTCACCTACGAGCAGTACTTC. Translating gives CASSSSSGVTYEQYF.

The rearrangement joins TRBV28 to TRBJ2-7; D is undetermined. The CDR3 runs to 14 residues. Trimming pared 3 bases from V and 2 bases from J, leaving 11 bases between. Germline V CDR1 and CDR2: MDHEN, SYDVKM. The chain's CDR3 is CASSFVGTTYEQYF. CDR3 bases: TGTGCCAGCAGTTTTGTGGGAACAACCTACGAGCAGTACTTC.

The chain recombines TRBV4-1 with TRBJ2-2; 10 nucleotides match TRBD1. The germline gives CDR1 MGHRA, CDR2 YSYEKL. The junction had 2 bases not matched to a gene; V was cut back by 1 base and J by 6 bases. CDR3 length: 15 amino acids. CDR3 bases: TGCGCCAGCAGCCAAGGACAGGGGGCCTCCGGGGAGCTGTTTTTT. Its protein is CASSQGQGASGELFF.